The 23 T cell receptor beta chains listed next were all sequenced from one sample in a study of beta chain features in type 1 diabetes. Since all of the isolated RNA was reverse transcribed, expressed TCRB transcripts were what got sequenced. Sequenced by immunoSEQ multiplex PCR; TCRdb stores in-frame clones only, minus some. This table has around 300,000 clones, about 14% appearing once. Specimen: central memory CD4+ T cells from blood. These receptors all come from a man aged 25-40 years in good health.

The chain couples TRBV2 to TRBJ2-5; D possibly matches TRBD1 or TRBD2 (5 bases each). CDR3 size: 13 residues. Looked up from germline, CDR1 is SNHLY and CDR2 is FYNNEI. Trimming removed 7 bases at V and 1 base at J, with 10 bases between. CDR3 in DNA: TGTGCCAGCACGGTGGGACGCCAAGAGACCCAGTACTTC. Protein product: CASTVGRQETQYF.

The CDR3 coding sequence is TGTGCCAGCAGCCCTTTCGGCCGAGCTAGCACAGATACGCAGTATTTT. It codes for CASSPFGRASTDTQYF. The rearrangement joins TRBV5-4 to TRBJ2-3, with no clear D. This CDR3 has 16 residues. Germline assignment: CDR1 SGHNT and CDR2 YYREEE (reference sequence). V dropped 4 bases and J dropped 0 bases, with 15 bases sitting between them.

This chain connects TRBV6-6 to TRBJ1-2; D is perhaps TRBD1 (6 bases). Germline V CDR1 and CDR2: MNHNY, SVGAGI (reference sequence). V lost 7 bases and J 3 bases, leaving 15 bases between the germline ends. The CDR3 sequence is 14 residues long. CDR3 sequence (DNA): TGTGCCAGCACCGGGGGGCGGTGGGACTATGGCTACACCTTC. Translated, it gives CASTGGRWDYGYTF.

The gene calls are TRBV9 and TRBJ1-6; possible D gene TRBD1, 5 bases. The V end lost 0 bases, the J end lost 8 bases, and 9 bases lay between the germline ends. The CDR3 is made up of 14 amino acids. Germline V lookup: CDR1 SGDLS, CDR2 YYNGEE. Here the CDR3 reads CASSVVGTDSPLHF. CDR3 DNA: TGTGCCAGCAGCGTAGTGGGGACCGATTCACCCCTCCACTTT.

This clone was seen a few times. The genes are TRBV18 and TRBJ1-1; 12 bases agree with TRBD1. Germline CDR1 is KGHSH and CDR2 is LQKENI. J lost 1 base, V lost 3 bases, and 6 bases had no gene match. The CDR3 consists of 17 residues. The DNA for the CDR3 is TGTGCCAGCTCACCCCCGGGACAGGGGGCCGCGAACACTGAAGCTTTCTTT. Translation gives CASSPPGQGAANTEAFF.

This clone was seen a few times. V is TRBV18 and J is TRBJ2-5; D gene ambiguous. V lost 2 bases and J 4 bases, leaving 8 bases between the germline ends. Germline V gene lookup returns CDR1 KGHSH and CDR2 LQKENI. This CDR3 contains 13 residues. CDR3 region: CASSPSERETQYF. Written as DNA, the CDR3 is TGTGCCAGCTCACCATCTGAAAGAGAGACCCAGTACTTC. The variable domain in full, completed from reference TRBV18 and TRBJ2-5, reads NAGVMQNPRHLVRRRGQEARLRCSPMKGHSHVYWYRQLPEEGLKFMVYLQKENIIDESGMPKERFSAEFPKEGPSILRIQQVVRGDSAAYFCASSPSERETQYFGPGTRLLVL.

This clone was seen only a few times. The chain joins TRBV7-2 to TRBJ2-6; D is unclear. Germline V gene lookup returns CDR1 SGHTA and CDR2 FQGNSA. Trimming stripped 3 bases from V and 3 bases from J, with 3 bases between. The CDR3 sequence is 13 residues long. The CDR3 is CASSFGGANVLTF. In DNA form, the CDR3 reads TGTGCCAGCAGCTTCGGTGGGGCCAACGTCCTGACTTTC.

This CDR3 reads CASSEKGRSGYTF. CDR3 DNA sequence: TGTGCCAGCAGTGAAAAAGGGCGAAGCGGCTACACCTTC. The gene calls are TRBV25-1 and TRBJ1-2; D is unresolved. Trimming removed 2 bases at V and 8 bases at J, with 12 bases between. CDR1 and CDR2 (germline): MGHDK, SYGVNS. The CDR3 is made up of 13 amino acids.

The chain links TRBV7-2 to TRBJ2-1; possible D gene TRBD2, 6 bases. Germline values: CDR1 SGHTA, CDR2 FQGNSA. CDR3 length: 17 amino acids. Trimming removed 5 bases from V and 0 bases from J, with 17 bases in between. CDR3 nucleotides: TGTGCCAGCAGCAGGGGAATTAGCGGACTCTCCTACAATGAGCAGTTCTTC. Translation: CASSRGISGLSYNEQFF.

The J gene is TRBJ1-5, the V gene TRBV6-5; no clear D. Trimming removed 2 bases from V and 3 bases from J, with 8 bases in between. From germline, CDR1 is MNHEY and CDR2 SVGAGI. This CDR3 comprises 14 residues. The CDR3 nucleotides read TGTGCCAGCAGTTACGGGCAGGCCAATCAGCCCCAGCATTTT. Translation: CASSYGQANQPQHF.

The chain joins TRBV5-4 to TRBJ2-1; D is ambiguous. CDR3 length: 17 residues. The V gene's germline CDR1 is SGHNT and CDR2 YYREEE (reference sequence). The V and J ends lost 4 bases and 4 bases respectively, with 21 bases between them. The CDR3 sequence: CASSPGPSRKGYNEQFF. As DNA, the CDR3 is TGTGCCAGCAGCCCTGGCCCTTCGCGTAAGGGTTACAATGAGCAGTTCTTC. Full variable domain (outside the CDR3, taken from reference TRBV5-4 and TRBJ2-1): ETGVTQSPTHLIKTRGQQVTLRCSSQSGHNTVSWYQQALGQGPQFIFQYYREEENGRGNFPPRFSGLQFPNYSSELNVNALELDDSALYLCASSPGPSRKGYNEQFFGPGTRLTVL.

The rearrangement links TRBV7-3 to TRBJ2-5, with 8 bases matching TRBD2. Trimming cost V 5 bases and J 4 bases; bases outside gene matches: 12. The CDR3 contains 16 residues. In germline, CDR1 is SGHTA, CDR2 FQGTGA. The CDR3 sequence is CASSPSASGGGETQYF. CDR3 in DNA: TGTGCCAGCAGCCCCTCGGCCTCGGGAGGGGGAGAGACCCAGTACTTC.

The V gene is TRBV5-6, the J gene TRBJ2-5; unclear D gene. Trimming took off 6 bases at V and 7 bases at J, with 16 bases between the two ends. This CDR3 has 13 amino acids. CDR1 and CDR2 (germline): SGHDT, YYEEEE. The CDR3 sequence: CASTAASMGTQYF. The CDR3 DNA sequence: TGTGCCAGCACCGCCGCCTCAATGGGGACCCAGTACTTC. The variable domain in full, completed from reference TRBV5-6 and TRBJ2-5, reads DAGVTQSPTHLIKTRGQQVTLRCSPKSGHDTVSWYQQALGQGPQFIFQYYEEEERQRGNFPDRFSGHQFPNYSSELNVNALLLGDSALYLCASTAASMGTQYFGPGTRLLVL.

This chain joins TRBV6-5 and TRBJ1-6; TRBD1 is a possible D gene (5 bases). The CDR3 contains 16 residues. Germline loops: CDR1 MNHEY, CDR2 SVGAGI. Trimming cost V 0 bases and J 2 bases, with 8 bases left between them. The CDR3 nucleotides are TGTGCCAGCAGTTACTCAGGGGTGGCCTATAATTCACCCCTCCACTTT. Its translation is CASSYSGVAYNSPLHF.

V gene TRBV6-1 combines with J gene TRBJ2-5; D is perhaps TRBD1 (5 bases). V lost 6 bases and J lost 3, with 8 bases in between. The CDR3 runs to 12 residues. Per germline, CDR1 MNHNS and CDR2 SASEGT. DNA for the CDR3: TGTGCCAGCAGGGTAGGGGAAGAGACCCAGTACTTC. It translates to CASRVGEETQYF.

This clone was observed a few times. This chain joins TRBV20-1 and TRBJ2-5; D ambiguous. V dropped 1 base and J dropped 4 bases, with 1 base sitting between them. Germline values: CDR1 DFQATT, CDR2 SNEGSKA (reference sequence). The CDR3 consists of 10 residues. The CDR3 sequence: CSARVETQYF. The CDR3 coding sequence is TGCAGTGCTAGAGTAGAGACCCAGTACTTC.

The rearrangement joins TRBV11-3 to TRBJ2-3; 8 nucleotides line up with TRBD2. V lost 3 bases, J lost 2 bases, and 4 bases stayed unmatched. This CDR3 has 15 residues. Germline-derived CDR1 and CDR2 are SGHNT and YENEEA. The CDR3: CASSLGTRATDTQYF. CDR3 in DNA: TGTGCCAGCAGCTTGGGGACTAGAGCCACAGATACGCAGTATTTT.

This clone was seen only once. The chain combines TRBV4-1 with TRBJ2-3, with D hard to call. The V end lost 1 base, the J end lost 1 base, and 9 bases lay between the germline ends. Per germline, CDR1 MGHRA and CDR2 YSYEKL. The length of the CDR3 is 15 residues. The CDR3: CASSQVFQGTDTQYF. CDR3 in DNA: TGCGCCAGCAGCCAAGTTTTCCAGGGCACAGATACGCAGTATTTT.

This clone has just a few counts. The chain links TRBV5-1 to TRBJ1-4; D is undetermined. The CDR3 contains 14 residues. Germline V CDR1 and CDR2: SGHRS, YFSETQ. Trimming took 4 bases from V and 0 from J, leaving 7 bases between them. The CDR3 DNA reads as TGCGCCAGCAGCCCACAGTCAACTAATGAAAAACTGTTTTTT. Translating gives CASSPQSTNEKLFF.

In its sample, this clone was seen a few times. V and J are TRBV2 and TRBJ2-2, with D possibly called TRBD1 or TRBD2 (6 bases each). The CDR3 spans 14 residues. The ends were cut back, 4 bases at V and 7 bases at J, with 13 bases in the middle. The germline gives CDR1 SNHLY, CDR2 FYNNEI. The CDR3 sequence is CASSAGARGGELFF. The CDR3 bases are TGTGCCAGCAGTGCGGGGGCGCGGGGCGGGGAGCTGTTTTTT. Filled out from reference TRBV2 and TRBJ2-2, the complete variable domain reads EPEVTQTPSHQVTQMGQEVILRCVPISNHLYFYWYRQILGQKVEFLVSFYNNEISEKSEIFDDQFSVERPDGSNFTLKIRSTKLEDSAMYFCASSAGARGGELFFGEGSRLTVL.

This clone was observed a handful of times. Other DNA sequences in the sample encode the same CDR3. The chain combines TRBV6-5 with TRBJ1-2; no definite D call. The CDR3 sequence is 14 residues long. The germline V gene has CDR1 MNHEY and CDR2 SVGAGI. Between the trimmed V and J ends, which lost 3 bases and 2 bases, there was a span of 10 bases. The CDR3 region is CASSYSGRNYGYTF. CDR3 DNA sequence: TGTGCCAGCAGTTATTCCGGACGGAACTATGGCTACACCTTC.

The rearrangement uses TRBV6-6 and TRBJ2-5; possible D gene TRBD2, 5 bases. Trimming left V 0 bases short and J 5 bases short, with 13 bases between. This CDR3 is 15 amino acids long. CDR1 is MNHNY and CDR2 is SVGAGI in the germline V gene (reference sequence). CDR3 nucleotide sequence: TGTGCCAGCAGTTACTCGATTTCAGGCGGGGAGACCCAGTACTTC. Translation gives CASSYSISGGETQYF.

This clone was detected a few times. J is TRBJ2-2 and V is TRBV6-5; the match to TRBD1 covers 8 bases. The ends lost 2 bases at V and 5 bases at J; junction bases unmatched: 4. CDR3 length: 15 residues. Per the germline V gene, CDR1 is MNHEY and CDR2 is SVGAGI. The CDR3 DNA sequence: TGTGCCAGCAGTTACGAGGGACAGGTGACCGGGGAGCTGTTTTTT. This sequence encodes CASSYEGQVTGELFF.